The present T cell receptor (beta chain) was sequenced within a study of blood T cells in healthy people across ages. Study-level information: Template switching retrieved approximately one barcoded beta molecule for each two T cells.

Each donor supplied approximately 10 milliliters of peripheral blood. Worth noting for this clonotype: Its matching antigen is unknown.

Trimming shortened V by 1 base and J by 7 bases, and 22 bases separated the two germline ends. Germline V gene sequence: CDR1 SGHAT, CDR2 FQDESV (reference sequence). This CDR3 comprises 17 residues. Together with a sample-barcoded 5' primer, a J-beta primer mix was included in a second PCR lasting about 6 to 11 cycles. TCRdb re-derived calls from the 5' RACE reads in MiXCR, one entry per CDR3 protein. The sample records 1.5 million to 2 million distinct CDR3 sequences, almost 35% being singletons. Whole-study findings and limits: Higher diversity, along with more naive CD4+ cells, distinguished long-lived donors from aged donors. Conclusively comparing naive with antigen-experienced cells was impossible with unsorted PBMCs.

The rearrangement uses TRBV11-1 and TRBJ2-5; D is perhaps TRBD1 (6 bases). The source material was blood. This receptor was taken from a woman aged 25-40 years in good health. In DNA form, the CDR3 reads TGTGCCAGCAGCTTAGGACGTATCTCTGGGACATACGGGACCCAGTACTTC. Its translation: CASSLGRISGTYGTQYF.